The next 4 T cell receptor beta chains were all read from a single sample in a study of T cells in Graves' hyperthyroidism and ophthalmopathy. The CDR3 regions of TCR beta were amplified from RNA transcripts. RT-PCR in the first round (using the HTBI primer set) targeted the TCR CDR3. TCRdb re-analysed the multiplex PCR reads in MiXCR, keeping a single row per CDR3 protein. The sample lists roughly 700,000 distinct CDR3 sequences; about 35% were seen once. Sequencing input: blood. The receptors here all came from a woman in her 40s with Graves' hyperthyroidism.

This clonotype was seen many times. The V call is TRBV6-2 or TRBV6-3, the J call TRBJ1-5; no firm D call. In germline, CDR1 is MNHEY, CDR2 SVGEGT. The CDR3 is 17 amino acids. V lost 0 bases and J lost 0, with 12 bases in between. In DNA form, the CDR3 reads TGTGCCAGCAGTTACTCGATCGGCCGATATAGCAATCAGCCCCAGCATTTT. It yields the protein CASSYSIGRYSNQPQHF.

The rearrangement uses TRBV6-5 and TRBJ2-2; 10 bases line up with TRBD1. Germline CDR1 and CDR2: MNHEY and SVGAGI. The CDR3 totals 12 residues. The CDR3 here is CGTGGPTGELFF. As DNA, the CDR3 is TGTGGGACAGGGGGACCCACCGGGGAGCTGTTTTTT.

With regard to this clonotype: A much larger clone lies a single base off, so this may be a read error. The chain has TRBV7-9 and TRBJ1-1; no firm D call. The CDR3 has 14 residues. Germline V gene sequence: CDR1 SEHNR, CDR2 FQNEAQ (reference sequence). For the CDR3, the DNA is TGTGCCAGCGGCTTGGGAGTCGCGAACACTGAAGCTTTCTTT. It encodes CASGLGVANTEAFF.

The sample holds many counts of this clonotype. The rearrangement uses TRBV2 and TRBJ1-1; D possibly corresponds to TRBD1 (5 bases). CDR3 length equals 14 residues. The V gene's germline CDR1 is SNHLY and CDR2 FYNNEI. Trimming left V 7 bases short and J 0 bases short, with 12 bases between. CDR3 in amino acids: CASTNGGMNTEAFF. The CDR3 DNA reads TGTGCCAGCACCAACGGGGGGATGAACACTGAAGCTTTCTTT.